This is a list of T cell receptor beta chains from one sample in a study of blood T cells in healthy people across ages. TCRdb redid the calling of the 5' RACE reads with MiXCR, one entry per CDR3 protein. Of 1.5 million to 2 million distinct CDR3 sequences listed, 28% are singletons. The specimen was blood. The receptors here all came from a woman between 25 and 40 years old in good health. Each CDR3 is given with its conserved first and last residue. D genes are given only for firm matches. Size is stated for part of the rows, as once, few or many counts, or as a class when the clone is expanded.

TRBJ2-1 | NA | TRBD2 | TRBV6-6 | CASSYSLAGTQVNEQFF | TGTGCCAGCAGTTACTCCCTAGCGGGTACACAGGTAAATGAGCAGTTCTTC
TRBJ2-5 | many | NA | TRBV28 | CASRTSDSLKETQYF | TGTGCCAGCAGGACATCGGACAGTCTGAAAGAGACCCAGTACTTC
TRBJ1-2 | NA | NA | TRBV4-3 | CASSQERGSLNYGYTF | TGCGCCAGCAGCCAAGAGAGGGGCAGCCTTAACTATGGCTACACCTTC
TRBJ2-5 | NA | NA | TRBV6-1 | CASRRQVEETQYF | TGTGCCAGCAGGAGGCAGGTCGAGGAGACCCAGTACTTC
TRBJ2-2 | NA | TRBD2 | TRBV2 | CASSELAGTQGELFF | TGTGCCAGCAGTGAACTAGCGGGGACGCAGGGGGAGCTGTTTTTT
TRBJ2-2 | few | TRBD2 | TRBV29-1 | CSVVGGGLAANTGELFF | TGCAGCGTTGTGGGGGGGGGACTAGCGGCGAACACCGGGGAGCTGTTTTTT
TRBJ2-7 | NA | NA | TRBV3-1 | CASSTEKNHEQYF | TGTGCCAGCAGCACCGAAAAGAACCACGAGCAGTACTTC
TRBJ1-2 | few | NA | TRBV25-1 | CASSESRGAGSYGYTF | TGTGCCAGCAGTGAATCAAGGGGTGCAGGAAGCTATGGCTACACCTTC
TRBJ1-2 | NA | NA | TRBV10-3 | CATRDRLANYGYTF | TGTGCCACCAGAGACAGGCTAGCTAACTATGGCTACACCTTC
TRBJ2-1 | few | TRBD1 | TRBV24-1 | CATSDPGQGANEQFF | TGTGCCACCAGTGACCCGGGACAGGGGGCCAATGAGCAGTTCTTC
TRBJ1-1 | NA | NA | TRBV7-9 | CASRPGAGGAFF | TGTGCCAGCCGTCCGGGAGCGGGGGGAGCTTTCTTT
TRBJ2-1 | NA | TRBD2 | TRBV15 | CATSRERGGCNEQFF | TGTGCCACCAGCAGGGAGCGGGGGGGCTGCAATGAGCAGTTCTTC
TRBJ2-5 | few | TRBD2 | TRBV7-2 | CASSLSVVAGETQYF | TGTGCCAGCAGCTTAAGTGTGGTAGCGGGCGAGACCCAGTACTTC
TRBJ2-7 | NA | NA | TRBV24-1 | CATSDPSSYEQYF | TGTGCCACCAGTGATCCGAGCTCCTACGAGCAGTACTTC
TRBJ2-2 | NA | NA | TRBV6-4 | CASSDWIRGGLTGELFF | TGTGCCAGCAGTGACTGGATTCGCGGCGGCCTCACCGGGGAGCTGTTTTTT
TRBJ1-5 | few | NA | TRBV10-3 | CAIRDSSNQPQHF | TGTGCCATCAGGGACTCCTCCAATCAGCCCCAGCATTTT
TRBJ2-5 | NA | NA | TRBV7-2 | CASSSARSEGTQYF | TGTGCCAGCAGCTCCGCGCGGTCCGAGGGGACCCAGTACTTC
TRBJ2-7 | many | TRBD1 | TRBV12-3/TRBV12-4 | CASSFPTGGPSSYEQYF | TGTGCCAGCAGTTTCCCGACAGGGGGTCCTAGCTCCTACGAGCAGTACTTC
TRBJ1-2 | many | TRBD1 | TRBV20-1 | CSAQGQGWNGYTF | TGCAGTGCCCAGGGACAGGGGTGGAATGGCTACACCTTC
TRBJ2-5 | NA | TRBD2 | TRBV12-3/TRBV12-4 | CASSLLTSGGPKETQYF | TGTGCCAGCAGTTTATTGACTAGCGGGGGGCCCAAGGAGACCCAGTACTTC
TRBJ2-5 | few | TRBD1 | TRBV4-1 | CASRKPGQGETQYF | TGCGCCAGCAGGAAGCCGGGACAGGGAGAGACCCAGTACTTC
TRBJ2-7 | NA | TRBD2 | TRBV20-1 | CSAREYGGSPYEQYF | TGCAGTGCTAGAGAGTACGGCGGGAGTCCCTACGAGCAGTACTTC
TRBJ1-2 | many | NA | TRBV29-1 | CSVDGAYGYTF | TGCAGCGTCGACGGGGCCTATGGCTACACCTTC
TRBJ2-1 | few | NA | TRBV2 | CASTIGIRVEQFF | TGTGCCAGCACCATAGGGATACGCGTTGAGCAGTTCTTC
TRBJ2-1 | few | TRBD1 | TRBV11-2 | CASSSIQGAHEQFF | TGTGCCAGCAGCTCTATCCAGGGGGCTCATGAGCAGTTCTTC
TRBJ1-1 | NA | TRBD1 | TRBV29-1 | CSAAGQGLNTEAFF | TGCAGCGCGGCAGGACAGGGCCTAAACACTGAAGCTTTCTTT
TRBJ1-2 | NA | TRBD1 | TRBV3-1 | CASSPPSGQLYGYTF | TGTGCCAGCAGCCCTCCTTCGGGACAGCTATATGGCTACACCTTC
TRBJ2-5 | NA | TRBD2 | TRBV28 | CASSSPPGGGDF | TGTGCCAGCAGTTCTCCCCCCGGGGGGGGCGACTTC
TRBJ2-5 | many | NA | TRBV6-5 | CASRQSPGTQYF | TGTGCCAGCAGGCAATCCCCCGGGACCCAGTACTTC
TRBJ2-5 | NA | NA | TRBV5-1 | CASSLPRDISQETQYF | TGCGCCAGCAGCTTACCCCGGGACATCTCCCAAGAGACCCAGTACTTC
TRBJ2-7 | few | TRBD2 | TRBV28 | CASSSGLAGFLGNEQYF | TGTGCCAGCAGTTCGGGATTAGCGGGGTTCCTGGGGAACGAGCAGTACTTC
TRBJ2-2 | NA | NA | TRBV12-3/TRBV12-4 | CASSFKLNTGELFF | TGTGCCAGCAGTTTTAAGCTGAACACCGGGGAGCTGTTTTTT
TRBJ1-2 | many | TRBD1 | TRBV29-1 | CSAPTGDRGYTF | TGCAGCGCCCCGACAGGGGATCGCGGCTACACCTTC
TRBJ2-7 | many | NA | TRBV9 | CASSVEGSYYEQYF | TGTGCCAGCAGCGTAGAGGGCAGCTACTACGAGCAGTACTTC
TRBJ1-1 | few | NA | TRBV20-1 | CSAEDRKNTEAFF | TGCAGTGCTGAAGACAGAAAGAACACTGAAGCTTTCTTT
TRBJ2-1 | NA | NA | TRBV11-2 | CASSLAHWAGLSYNEQFF | TGTGCCAGCAGCTTAGCCCATTGGGCAGGGCTCTCCTACAATGAGCAGTTCTTC
TRBJ2-3 | NA | TRBD2 | TRBV10-3 | CAIRLAESTDTQYF | TGTGCCATCAGGCTAGCGGAAAGCACAGATACGCAGTATTTT
TRBJ2-7 | NA | TRBD1 | TRBV27 | CASSLGQGAWYEQYF | TGTGCCAGCAGTTTAGGGCAGGGGGCTTGGTACGAGCAGTACTTC
TRBJ1-6 | NA | NA | TRBV6-5 | CASSYRQVTSPLHF | TGTGCCAGCAGTTATCGACAGGTTACTTCACCCCTCCACTTT
TRBJ2-3 | few | NA | TRBV29-1 | CSSFRGTDTQYF | TGCAGCTCCTTCAGGGGCACAGATACGCAGTATTTT
TRBJ2-1 | few | NA | TRBV28 | CASSNSGTVKYNEQFF | TGTGCCAGCAGCAATTCTGGGACCGTGAAATACAATGAGCAGTTCTTC
TRBJ2-4 | few | TRBD2 | TRBV6-1 | CASSEASSGGVWIQYF | TGTGCCAGCAGTGAAGCCTCTAGCGGGGGCGTATGGATTCAGTACTTC